This T cell receptor (beta chain) was recovered during a study of identical twins (dated by TCRdb to between 2015 and 2016). Study-level background: To test whether fetal clonotypes persist, the study used deep sequencing on TCR alpha and beta repertoires from monozygotic twins, unrelated adults of various ages, and cord blood. To rule out contamination, replicate twin experiments were performed at different times with different library preparation protocols.

Every donor in the study was a healthy Caucasian. The twin cohort consisted of three pairs of female monozygotic twins, all aged 18 to 29 years. Positive isolation kits from Invitrogen were used to isolate the CD4+ and CD8+ T cell populations. Worth noting for this clonotype: What antigen it recognizes has not been identified. Base qualities are not recorded, but no much larger clone differs from it by a single base.

Broader findings and caveats from the paper: Compared with coincidental sharing between unrelated individuals, out-of-frame TCR alpha sequences shared between twins had an excess of sequences with low generation probability. Because the same donors could not be followed over many years, the conclusions relied on cross-sectional statistical analysis. Excess twin sharing in beta out-of-frame sequences was weaker because fewer shared sequences lowered the signal-to-noise ratio. Invariant T cells such as MAIT and iNKT could partly confound zero-insertion analyses, though diverse VJ usage argued against this for most clonotypes. Abundant cord blood beta clonotypes carried fewer insertions; young adult naive repertoires showed a weaker similar trend, while memory repertoires showed none. Out-of-frame TCR alpha sharing in monozygotic twins was systematically underestimated by recombination models, whereas sharing between unrelated individuals was in agreement with the recombination models.

The CDR3 contains 13 residues, cysteine and phenylalanine counted. Only the CDR3 DNA stays, 39 bases, in frame from base 1. CDR1 and CDR2, per the germline V gene, are SGDLS and YYNGEE. The germline ends are 7 bases apart after V is trimmed by 0 bases and J by 5 bases. The library relied on 5' RACE. The instrument was an Illumina HiSeq 2000. Template switching introduced a universal primer binding site; the final cDNA contained a unique molecular identifier, enabling accurate counting of TCR cDNA molecules. Specific primers in the conserved constant-segment region were used to synthesize first-strand cDNA for the TCR alpha and beta chains. To control for contamination, every cDNA library carried two barcodes: a SMART-Mk sample barcode plus Illumina barcodes. TruSeq adapter sequences, together with Illumina sample barcodes, were added in two successive PCR steps. Sequencing of the TCR alpha and beta cDNA libraries was done on the Illumina HiSeq platform using custom primers. In the paper's pipeline: Raw reads were processed with MiGEC to extract unique molecular identifiers, and MiXCR was used to determine CDR3 positions. For each individual, recombination models were inferred using an EM algorithm with the repgenHMM and IGoR tools. Shared clonotypes were analyzed with the tcR package in R, and sharing was normalized by the product of cloneset sizes. Out-of-frame nonproductive sequences were analyzed to study raw recombination free of thymic and clonal selection effects. In-frame beta chains were kept once TCRdb had trimmed the public reads at Q25 with fastp and called clones with MiXCR. For every CDR3 protein sequence, its rows merge into one entry that carries the most common genes and DNA. The V and J calls reflect TCRdb's pipeline rather than the authors' work. Within this sample are 350,000 or so distinct CDR3 sequences, with about 12% of them counted one time only. Clones ranked in the top ten supply more than 6% of the sample.

The data also belong to a second study, concerning yellow fever vaccine responses in identical twins. Taken from the second paper: The authors reported that the T cell response to vaccination in identical twins appeared partly convergent and partly personalized. In the study, vaccine-responding T cell clones were precisely tracked in identical twins.

Sequencing was carried out using CD8+ T cells sorted from blood. This chain joins TRBV9 to TRBJ2-3; confidence is insufficient to name the D gene. This TCR was sampled from a woman aged 18-29 years in good health. In nucleotides, the sequence is TGTGCCAGCAGCGTAGACGGAGAAGATACGCAGTATTTT. Translated, this is CASSVDGEDTQYF.